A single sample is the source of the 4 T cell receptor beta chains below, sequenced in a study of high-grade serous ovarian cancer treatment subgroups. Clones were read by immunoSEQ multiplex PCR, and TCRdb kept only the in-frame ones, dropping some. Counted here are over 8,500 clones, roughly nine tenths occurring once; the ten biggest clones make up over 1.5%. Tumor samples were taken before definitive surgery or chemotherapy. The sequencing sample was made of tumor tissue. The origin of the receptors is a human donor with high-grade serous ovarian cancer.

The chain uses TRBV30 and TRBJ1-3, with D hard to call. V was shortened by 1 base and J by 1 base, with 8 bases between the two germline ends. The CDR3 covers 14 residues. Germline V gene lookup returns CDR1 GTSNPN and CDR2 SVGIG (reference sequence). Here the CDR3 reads CAWSGQKSGNTIYF. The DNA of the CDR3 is TGTGCCTGGAGTGGACAAAAATCTGGAAACACCATATATTTT.

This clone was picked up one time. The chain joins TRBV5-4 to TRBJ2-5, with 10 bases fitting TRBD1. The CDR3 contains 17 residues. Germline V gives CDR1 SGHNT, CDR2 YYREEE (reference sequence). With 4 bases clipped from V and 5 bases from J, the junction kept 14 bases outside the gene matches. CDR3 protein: CASSPTRDRGNRETQYF. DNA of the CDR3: TGTGCCAGCAGCCCCACCCGGGACAGGGGCAATCGGGAGACCCAGTACTTC.

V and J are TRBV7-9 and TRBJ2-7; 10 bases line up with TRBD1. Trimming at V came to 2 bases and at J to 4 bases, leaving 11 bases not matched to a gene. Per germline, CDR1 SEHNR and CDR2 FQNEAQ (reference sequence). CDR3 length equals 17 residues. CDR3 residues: CASSLRQQGQGSYEQYF. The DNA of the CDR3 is TGTGCCAGCAGCTTACGTCAACAGGGACAGGGGAGTTACGAGCAGTACTTC. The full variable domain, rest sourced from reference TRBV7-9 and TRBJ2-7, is DTGVSQNPRHKITKRGQNVTFRCDPISEHNRLYWYRQTLGQGPEFLTYFQNEAQLEKSRLLSDRFSAERPKGSFSTLEIQRTEQGDSAMYLCASSLRQQGQGSYEQYFGPGTRLTVT.

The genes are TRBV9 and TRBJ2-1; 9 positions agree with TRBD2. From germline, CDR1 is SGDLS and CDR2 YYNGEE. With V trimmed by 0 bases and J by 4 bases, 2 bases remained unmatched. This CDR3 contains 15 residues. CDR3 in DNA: TGTGCCAGCAGCGTAGCTAGCGGGACATACAATGAGCAGTTCTTC. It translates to CASSVASGTYNEQFF.